One sample yielded the 17 T cell receptor beta chains listed below, sequenced in a study of blood T cell repertoires in COVID-19 (dated by TCRdb to about 2020). Libraries were prepared through the immunoSEQ multiplex PCR assay. TCRdb took this table from immuneACCESS and kept in-frame rearrangements with V and J called. Such tables lack part of the clones; where checked against another copy, unresolved V genes explain under half of the gap, and the rest is unexplained. Within this sample are fewer than 90,000 clones, with around 72% of them counted one time only. In total, the top ten clones hold about 15% of the sample. The sequenced sample consisted of peripheral blood. These TCRs come from a woman aged 80 or older with acute or convalescent COVID-19.

Sample share makes this clone medium-sized. V and J are TRBV10-3 and TRBJ1-1, with 9 bases fitting TRBD1. V dropped 2 bases and J dropped 1; count of bases not matched to a gene: 2. The length of the CDR3 is 15 residues. Germline V gene data show CDR1 as ENHRY and CDR2 as SYGVKD. CDR3 DNA: TGTGCCATCAGTGAGGGGGGACAGGGGAACACTGAAGCTTTCTTT. Its protein product is CAISEGGQGNTEAFF.

The rearrangement joins TRBV19 to TRBJ1-2; weak D call: TRBD1 (6 bases). The CDR3 length is 14 residues. V dropped 7 bases and J dropped 0 bases, with 12 bases sitting between them. The germline gives CDR1 LNHDA, CDR2 SQIVND (reference sequence). CDR3 amino acids: CASTPGHSNYGYTF. The CDR3 bases are TGTGCCAGTACCCCGGGACACTCTAACTATGGCTACACCTTC.

The V call is TRBV7-2, the J call TRBJ2-3; D is perhaps TRBD1 (6 bases). V was trimmed by 3 bases and J by 5 bases, leaving 12 bases between them. CDR3 length: 14 residues. Germline CDR1 SGHTA, CDR2 FQGNSA. CDR3 loop: CASSFGQTGDTQYF. As DNA, the CDR3 is TGTGCCAGCAGCTTCGGACAGACCGGAGATACGCAGTATTTT.

A few counts support this clone. The chain carries TRBV19 and TRBJ1-1; no clear D. The CDR3 is made up of 15 amino acids. V lost 4 bases and J lost 1, with 13 bases in between. Germline V gene data show CDR1 as LNHDA and CDR2 as SQIVND (reference sequence). In nucleotides, the CDR3 is TGTGCCAGTAGTAGCCCGCAGGCTGCGAACACTGAAGCTTTCTTT. Amino acids: CASSSPQAANTEAFF.

J is TRBJ1-3 and V is TRBV11-1; TRBD1 is a possible D gene (6 bases). The CDR3 is 16 residues long. Germline V gene data show CDR1 as SGHAT and CDR2 as FQDESV (reference sequence). The ends were cut back, 1 base at V and 0 bases at J, with 10 bases in the middle. This CDR3 reads CASSLVDSNSGNTIYF. CDR3 bases: TGTGCCAGCAGCTTAGTGGACAGCAACTCTGGAAACACCATATATTTT. The whole variable domain, remainder taken from reference TRBV11-1 and TRBJ1-3, is EAEVAQSPRYKITEKSQAVAFWCDPISGHATLYWYRQILGQGPELLVQFQDESVVDDSQLPKDRFSAERLKGVDSTLKIQPAELGDSAMYLCASSLVDSNSGNTIYFGEGSWLTVV.

The chain recombines TRBV30 with TRBJ1-3; D possibly corresponds to TRBD1 (6 bases). V lost 3 bases, J lost 4 bases, and 19 bases lay in between. CDR1 GTSNPN and CDR2 SVGIG come from the germline V gene (reference sequence). The CDR3 runs 16 residues. CDR3 in DNA: TGTGCCTGGAGCCGAGGGGGACCTGGAGGAGGAAACACCATATATTTT. Translation: CAWSRGGPGGGNTIYF.

The J gene is TRBJ2-1, the V gene TRBV10-3; perhaps TRBD2 as D (7 bases). V was pared by 6 bases and J by 8 bases, with 20 bases between. Looked up from germline, CDR1 is ENHRY and CDR2 is SYGVKD. This CDR3 comprises 15 residues. The chain's CDR3 is CAIRRGGGLIDEQFF. CDR3 coding DNA: TGTGCCATCAGGCGTGGGGGGGGCTTAATCGATGAGCAGTTCTTC.

The rearrangement joins TRBV14 to TRBJ1-6; D remains unclear. Trimming left V 4 bases short and J 14 bases short, with 18 bases between. The CDR3 spans 14 residues. Germline lookup yields CDR1 SGHDN and CDR2 FVKESK. The CDR3 spells CASSPTLGEATLHF. The CDR3 DNA sequence: TGTGCCAGCAGCCCGACCCTCGGTGAGGCGACCCTCCACTTT.

This chain connects TRBV11-2 to TRBJ1-4; no definite D call. The CDR3 has 15 amino acids. Trimming cost V 0 bases and J 4 bases, with 9 bases left between them. Germline V lookup: CDR1 SGHAT, CDR2 FQNNGV. The CDR3 DNA is TGTGCCAGCAGCTTAGAACCGGAGATTAATGAAAAACTGTTTTTT. Protein product: CASSLEPEINEKLFF.

This clone was observed a few times. V gene TRBV19 combines with J gene TRBJ1-2; 11 nucleotides match TRBD1. CDR3 length: 14 amino acids. Germline V gives CDR1 LNHDA, CDR2 SQIVND (reference sequence). The V segment lost 5 bases and the J segment 8 bases; nucleotides outside the gene matches: 7. The CDR3 DNA follows: TGTGCCAGTAGTGAGGACAGGGGGCGCGTCGGCTACACCTTC. Protein sequence: CASSEDRGRVGYTF.

The J gene is TRBJ2-1, the V gene TRBV2, with 8 nucleotides matching TRBD1. The CDR3 totals 12 residues. Germline CDR1 SNHLY, CDR2 FYNNEI. V dropped 5 bases and J dropped 12; count of bases not matched to a gene: 6. The CDR3 reads CASSLDRDRQFF. The CDR3 DNA reads TGTGCCAGCAGTTTGGACAGGGATAGGCAGTTCTTC.

The chain combines TRBV5-8 with TRBJ1-2, with TRBD1 matching 7 bases. The CDR3 loop spans 16 amino acids. The V segment lost 0 bases and the J segment 4 bases; nucleotides outside the gene matches: 9. The germline V gene encodes CDR1 SGHTS and CDR2 YDEGEE. This CDR3 reads CASSLAPPRDSYGYTF. CDR3 coding DNA: TGTGCCAGCAGCTTGGCCCCTCCCAGGGACAGCTATGGCTACACCTTC.

The V call is TRBV28, the J call TRBJ2-2; 9 bases are shared with TRBD1. The CDR3 consists of 17 residues. The trim removed 10 bases at V and 3 bases at J, leaving 15 bases unmatched. Looked up from germline, CDR1 is MDHEN and CDR2 is SYDVKM. The CDR3 sequence: CATSRGAGQGYTGELFF. CDR3 coding DNA: TGTGCCACCTCCCGGGGAGCGGGACAGGGTTACACCGGGGAGCTGTTTTTT.

V and J are TRBV19 and TRBJ2-7; 8 bases map to TRBD1. The CDR3 is made up of 18 amino acids. CDR1 and CDR2 (germline): LNHDA, SQIVND (reference sequence). The J segment lost 5 bases and the V segment lost 4 bases, leaving 19 bases of the junction unmatched. CDR3 sequence reads: CASSTAGTGLTGKNEQYF. CDR3 coding DNA: TGTGCCAGTAGTACCGCCGGGACAGGTTTAACCGGGAAGAACGAGCAGTACTTC.

This sequence joins TRBV6-5 and TRBJ1-3, with TRBD1 as a possible D gene (6 bases). In germline, CDR1 is MNHEY, CDR2 SVGAGI. CDR3 length: 16 amino acids. The ends were cut back, 2 bases at V and 0 bases at J, with 11 bases in the middle. The CDR3 coding sequence is TGTGCCAGCAGTTACGGGGGCCAGAGCTCTGGAAACACCATATATTTT. Protein: CASSYGGQSSGNTIYF.

This sequence joins TRBV7-8 and TRBJ1-1, with 7 positions matching TRBD1. Trimming removed 3 bases from V and 5 bases from J; junction bases left unmatched: 3. The germline CDR1 and CDR2 sequences are SGHVS and FQNEAQ. The CDR3 has 13 amino acids. The CDR3 region is CASSLTGRTEAFF. CDR3 DNA sequence: TGTGCCAGCAGCTTGACAGGGAGGACTGAAGCTTTCTTT.

J is TRBJ2-7 and V is TRBV27; D perhaps matches TRBD1 (6 bases). This CDR3 is built from 13 residues. Trimming removed 3 bases from V and 3 bases from J, with 9 bases in between. Germline V CDR1 and CDR2: MNHEY, SMNVEV (reference sequence). The CDR3 DNA reads as TGTGCCAGCAGTTTTGACAGGCACTACGAGCAGTACTTC. This encodes CASSFDRHYEQYF.